Listed here are 17 T cell receptor beta chains from one sample, sequenced in a study of identical twins. MiXCR was run by TCRdb on the 5' RACE reads, yielding one entry per CDR3 protein. The sample lists under 250,000 distinct CDR3 sequences, approximately 7.8% occurring once. The same sample was also studied in work on yellow fever vaccine responses in identical twins.

The sample taken for sequencing was CD8+ T cells sorted from blood. These receptors all stem from a young woman in good health.

This clonotype was recorded many times. The chain joins TRBV7-9 to TRBJ2-7; no firm D call. The V and J ends lost 2 bases and 4 bases respectively, with 6 bases between them. The CDR3 consists of 12 residues. Germline V gene lookup returns CDR1 SEHNR and CDR2 FQNEAQ (reference sequence). In DNA, the CDR3 is TGTGCCAGCAGCTTATCTTCATACGAGCAGTACGTC. This encodes CASSLSSYEQYV.

This clonotype was recorded many times. V is TRBV9 and J is TRBJ1-3; D is perhaps TRBD1 (6 bases). V was pared by 4 bases and J by 10 bases, with 18 bases between. The CDR3 sequence is 14 residues long. Germline V gene data show CDR1 as SGDLS and CDR2 as YYNGEE. CDR3 bases: TGTGCCAGCAGCCCAGAAGGGGGAGGACGTACCATATATTTT. This sequence encodes CASSPEGGGRTIYF. The variable domain in full, with the rest retrieved from reference TRBV9 and TRBJ1-3, is DSGVTQTPKHLITATGQRVTLRCSPRSGDLSVYWYQQSLDQGLQFLIQYYNGEERAKGNILERFSAQQFPDLHSELNLSSLELGDSALYFCASSPEGGGRTIYFGEGSWLTVV.

The sample holds many counts of this clonotype. This chain links TRBV28 with TRBJ2-7; 8 positions agree with TRBD1. This CDR3 is 13 amino acids long. The V gene's germline CDR1 is MDHEN and CDR2 SYDVKM. V was pared by 7 bases and J by 1 base, with 3 bases of the junction left unmatched. The CDR3 reads CASIGDRSYEQYV. Here the CDR3 DNA reads TGTGCCAGCATTGGGGACAGGTCCTACGAGCAGTACGTC.

This clonotype was observed many times. This chain uses TRBV12-3 or TRBV12-4 with TRBJ2-7, with D possibly called TRBD1 or TRBD2 (5 bases each). This CDR3 comprises 17 residues. V was clipped by 3 bases and J by 2 bases, with 20 bases between them. Here the CDR3 reads CASSFRPDRGLTYEQYF. CDR3 DNA sequence: TGTGCCAGCAGTTTCAGGCCGGACCGGGGCCTCACCTACGAGCAGTACTTC.

This clonotype was detected only a few times. V usage is TRBV5-6 and J usage is TRBJ2-4, with D perhaps TRBD1 or TRBD2 (5 bases each). Trimming left V 0 bases short and J 8 bases short, with 15 bases between. The germline gives CDR1 SGHDT, CDR2 YYEEEE. The CDR3 spans 15 residues. In DNA form, the CDR3 reads TGTGCCAGCAGCTTGGTGTCGTCTAGCAGGGACATTCAGTACTTC. This gives the protein CASSLVSSSRDIQYF.

A few counts support this clonotype. This chain uses TRBV28 with TRBJ1-1; D gene unclear. V lost 6 bases and J lost 7, with 15 bases in between. The CDR3 has 13 residues. Per the germline V gene, CDR1 is MDHEN and CDR2 is SYDVKM. The CDR3 DNA reads TGTGCCAGCAGCCTATTAGGATTGGGTGAAGCTTTCTTT. This encodes CASSLLGLGEAFF.

This clonotype was counted a few times. The V gene is TRBV12-3 or TRBV12-4, the J gene TRBJ1-6, with D maybe TRBD1 (6 bases). V dropped 4 bases and J dropped 2 bases, with 9 bases sitting between them. The CDR3 is 15 residues long. The CDR3 protein is CASSYRDPYNSPLHF. As DNA, the CDR3 is TGTGCCAGCAGTTACAGGGACCCCTATAATTCACCCCTCCACTTT.

This clonotype was detected a few times. Germline and junction disagree at one end, which may indicate a read error. The V call is TRBV9, the J call TRBJ2-3; 9 bases match TRBD1. There are 12 residues in the CDR3. Germline V lookup: CDR1 SGDLS, CDR2 YYNGEE. The CDR3 here is CASSVVRTGESF. In nucleotides, the CDR3 is TGTGCCAGCAGCGTAGTAAGGACAGGGGAATCTTTT.

This clonotype was seen at least ten times. The chain is built from TRBV12-3 or TRBV12-4 and TRBJ2-2, with unresolved D. The V end lost 6 bases, the J end lost 3 bases, and 11 bases lay between the germline ends. This CDR3 is 14 amino acids long. The CDR3 loop reads CASSPLAYTGELFF. The CDR3, as DNA: TGTGCCAGCAGCCCTTTAGCTTACACCGGGGAGCTGTTTTTT.

This clonotype was seen a few times. The rearrangement uses TRBV7-8 and TRBJ2-7, with TRBD1 identical over 7 bases. Germline trimming cut 4 bases from V and 4 bases from J; bases unmatched to any gene: 10. CDR1 SGHVS and CDR2 FQNEAQ come from the germline V gene. The CDR3 spans 15 residues. CDR3 sequence reads: CASSSPGTGEYEQYV. For the CDR3, the DNA is TGTGCCAGCAGCTCCCCCGGTACAGGGGAATACGAGCAGTACGTC.

This clonotype was recorded at least ten times. V usage is TRBV28 and J usage is TRBJ1-5; tentative D call: TRBD1 (6 bases). Germline V CDR1 and CDR2: MDHEN, SYDVKM. V dropped 7 bases and J dropped 0 bases, with 19 bases sitting between them. The CDR3 loop spans 17 amino acids. The CDR3 protein is CASIPQRGHLSNQPQHF. CDR3 bases: TGTGCCAGCATCCCACAGCGGGGACACCTTAGCAATCAGCCCCAGCATTTT.

This chain links TRBV20-1 with TRBJ2-7, with 7 bases aligning to TRBD2. The CDR3 consists of 15 residues. CDR1 is DFQATT, CDR2 SNEGSKA, per germline (reference sequence). The trim removed 4 bases at V and 0 bases at J, leaving 9 bases unmatched. CDR3 sequence: CSAIASGNPSYEQYF. The CDR3 DNA follows: TGCAGTGCTATCGCTAGCGGCAACCCCTCCTACGAGCAGTACTTC.

This clonotype has a handful of counts. The chain carries TRBV20-1 and TRBJ2-5, with 11 bases fitting TRBD2. The CDR3 contains 18 residues. CDR1 DFQATT and CDR2 SNEGSKA come from the germline V gene (reference sequence). With V trimmed by 0 bases and J by 7 bases, 16 bases remained unmatched. The DNA for the CDR3 is TGCAGTGCTAGAGATCTCACTAGCGGGGGACTACACGCAGGGACCCAGTACTTC. As protein: CSARDLTSGGLHAGTQYF.

This clonotype was detected many times. V and J are TRBV7-9 and TRBJ2-7; 8 nucleotides line up with TRBD1. This CDR3 has 14 residues. The germline CDR1 and CDR2 sequences are SEHNR and FQNEAQ (reference sequence). V dropped 5 bases and J dropped 2; count of bases not matched to a gene: 5. In DNA, the CDR3 is TGTGCCAGCAGCCCAAGGACAGGGACCTACGAGCAGTACGTC. Translating gives CASSPRTGTYEQYV.

Ten or more counts support this clonotype. This chain links TRBV15 with TRBJ2-7, with D possibly matching TRBD1 (7 bases). The CDR3 length is 14 residues. The germline V gene has CDR1 LNHNV and CDR2 YYDKDF (reference sequence). Trimming left V 0 bases short and J 12 bases short, with 18 bases between. CDR3: CATSRDGGSTGLYV. In DNA form, the CDR3 reads TGTGCCACCAGCAGAGACGGGGGTTCGACAGGGCTGTACGTC.

The chain joins TRBV10-1 to TRBJ2-7, with 7 bases that match TRBD2. This CDR3 comprises 14 residues. Germline V gene lookup returns CDR1 WNHNN and CDR2 SYGVQD (reference sequence). V was clipped by 0 bases and J by 3 bases; unmatched bases: 2. The CDR3 here is CASSESPGGYEQYF. The DNA of the CDR3 is TGCGCCAGCAGTGAGTCCCCGGGAGGCTACGAGCAGTACTTC.

At least ten counts were recorded for this clonotype. The V and J genes are TRBV28 and TRBJ2-3; 11 nucleotides agree with TRBD1. The CDR3 extends over 16 amino acids. From germline, CDR1 is MDHEN and CDR2 SYDVKM. The J segment lost 3 bases and the V segment lost 6 bases, leaving 8 bases of the junction unmatched. CDR3 region: CASSHLRDRGTDTQYF. The CDR3 coding sequence is TGTGCCAGCAGCCACCTCCGGGACAGGGGGACAGATACGCAGTATTTT.